The present T cell receptor (beta chain) was sequenced within a study of T cells after yellow fever vaccination. Study-wide findings and caveats: The study noted that FACS-sorted repertoires could contain abundant clonotypes contaminating from the bulk population.

TCR cDNA was made by 5'RACE template switching, adding a universal primer site and UMIs. TCRdb fed the 5' RACE reads into MiXCR, producing one record per CDR3 protein. The sample yields more than 250,000 distinct CDR3 sequences, 6.8% seen once. With respect to this clonotype: Its antigen remains unidentified.

This clonotype was obtained from a man between 18 and 29 years old who received the YFV17D yellow fever vaccine. Sequences were derived from PBMCs, sampled around 45 days after the first yellow fever vaccination.

The CDR3 here is CASSFGQGGQPQHF. CDR3 DNA: TGCGCCAGCAGCTTCGGCCAGGGGGGTCAGCCCCAGCATTTT. The chain has TRBV5-1 and TRBJ1-5; 7 nucleotides align to TRBD1. The CDR3 runs to 14 residues. Germline CDR1 reads SGHRS; CDR2 reads YFSETQ. V lost 2 bases, J lost 6 bases, and 5 bases stayed unmatched.